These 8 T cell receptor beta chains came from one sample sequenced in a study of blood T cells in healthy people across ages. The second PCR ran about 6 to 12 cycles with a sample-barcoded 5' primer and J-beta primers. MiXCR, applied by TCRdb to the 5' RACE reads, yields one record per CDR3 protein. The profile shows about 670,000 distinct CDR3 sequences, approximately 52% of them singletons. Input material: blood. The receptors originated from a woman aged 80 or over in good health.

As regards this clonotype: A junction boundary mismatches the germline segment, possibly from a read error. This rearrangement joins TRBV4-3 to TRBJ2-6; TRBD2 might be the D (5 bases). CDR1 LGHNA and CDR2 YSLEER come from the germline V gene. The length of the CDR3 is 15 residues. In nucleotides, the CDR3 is TGTGCCAGCAGCCAAGAGGGAGCTGGGGCCAACGTCCTGACTTTC. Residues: CASSQEGAGANVLTF.

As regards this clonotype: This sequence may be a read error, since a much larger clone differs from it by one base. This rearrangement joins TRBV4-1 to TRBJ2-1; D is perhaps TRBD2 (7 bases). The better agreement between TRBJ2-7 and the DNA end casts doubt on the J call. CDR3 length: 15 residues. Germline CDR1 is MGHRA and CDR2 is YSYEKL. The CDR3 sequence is CASSLGGAAYNEQYF. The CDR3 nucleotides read TGCGCCAGCAGCCTGGGGGGGGCCGCTTACAATGAGCAGTACTTC.

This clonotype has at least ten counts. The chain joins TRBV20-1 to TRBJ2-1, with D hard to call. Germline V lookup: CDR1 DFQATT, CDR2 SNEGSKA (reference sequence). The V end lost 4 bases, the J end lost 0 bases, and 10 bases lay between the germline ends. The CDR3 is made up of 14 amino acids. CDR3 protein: CSAIRTSSYNEQFF. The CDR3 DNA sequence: TGCAGTGCTATAAGAACCAGCTCCTACAATGAGCAGTTCTTC.

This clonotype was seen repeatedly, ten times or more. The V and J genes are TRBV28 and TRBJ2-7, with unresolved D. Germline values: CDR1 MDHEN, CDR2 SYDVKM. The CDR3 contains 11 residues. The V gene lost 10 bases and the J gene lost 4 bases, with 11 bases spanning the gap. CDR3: CATGFMYEQYF. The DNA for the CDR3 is TGTGCCACGGGCTTTATGTACGAGCAGTACTTC.

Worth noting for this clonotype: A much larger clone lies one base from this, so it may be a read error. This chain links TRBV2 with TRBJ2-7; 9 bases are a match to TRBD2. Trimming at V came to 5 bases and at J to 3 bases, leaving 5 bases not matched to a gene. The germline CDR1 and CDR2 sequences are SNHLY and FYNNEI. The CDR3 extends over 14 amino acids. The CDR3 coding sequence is TGTGCCAGCAGTAGACTAGCGGCCCTCTACGAGCAGTACTTC. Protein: CASSRLAALYEQYF.

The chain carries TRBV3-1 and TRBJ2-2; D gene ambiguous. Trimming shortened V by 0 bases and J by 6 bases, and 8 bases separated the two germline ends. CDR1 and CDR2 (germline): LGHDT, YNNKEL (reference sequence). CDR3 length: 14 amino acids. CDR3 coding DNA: TGTGCCAGCAGCCAAGATCCCGGATCCGGGGAGCTGTTTTTT. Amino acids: CASSQDPGSGELFF.

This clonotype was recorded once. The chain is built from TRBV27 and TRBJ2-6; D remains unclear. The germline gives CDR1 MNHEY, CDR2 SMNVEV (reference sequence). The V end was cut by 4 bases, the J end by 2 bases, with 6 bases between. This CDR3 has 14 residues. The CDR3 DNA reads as TGTGCCAGCAGTTCCGCGGCTGGGGCCAACGTCCTGACTTTC. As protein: CASSSAAGANVLTF.

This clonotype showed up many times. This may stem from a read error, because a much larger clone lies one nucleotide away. Here the CDR3 DNA reads TGTGCCAGCAGTTACGGTCGGGGAGCGGGGGTAGAGACCCAGTACTTC. Its translation is CASSYGRGAGVETQYF. The genes are TRBV6-5 and TRBJ2-5; 8 positions agree with TRBD2. This CDR3 is 16 amino acids long. CDR1 and CDR2 (germline): MNHEY, SVGAGI. V trimming: 2 bases; J trimming: 4 bases; junction bases outside the gene matches: 9.